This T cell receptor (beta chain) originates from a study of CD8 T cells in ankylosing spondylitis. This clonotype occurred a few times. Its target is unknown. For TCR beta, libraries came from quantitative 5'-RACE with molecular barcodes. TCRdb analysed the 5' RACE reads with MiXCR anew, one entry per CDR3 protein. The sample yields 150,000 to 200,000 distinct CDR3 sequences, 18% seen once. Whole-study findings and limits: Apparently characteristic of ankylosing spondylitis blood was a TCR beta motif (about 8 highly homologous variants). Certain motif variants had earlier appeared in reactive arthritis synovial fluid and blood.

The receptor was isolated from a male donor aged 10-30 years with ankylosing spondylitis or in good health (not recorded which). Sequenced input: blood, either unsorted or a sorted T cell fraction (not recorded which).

The CDR3 nucleotides are TGTGCCAGCAGTTACGTTTCTCTAGCGGGACTTGGAGAGACCCAGTACTTC. It specifies CASSYVSLAGLGETQYF. The chain uses TRBV6-2 or TRBV6-3 and TRBJ2-5, with TRBD2 matching 9 bases. Germline CDR1 reads MNHEY; CDR2 reads SVGEGT. J lost 4 bases, V lost 2 bases, and 11 bases had no gene match. The CDR3 runs to 17 residues.